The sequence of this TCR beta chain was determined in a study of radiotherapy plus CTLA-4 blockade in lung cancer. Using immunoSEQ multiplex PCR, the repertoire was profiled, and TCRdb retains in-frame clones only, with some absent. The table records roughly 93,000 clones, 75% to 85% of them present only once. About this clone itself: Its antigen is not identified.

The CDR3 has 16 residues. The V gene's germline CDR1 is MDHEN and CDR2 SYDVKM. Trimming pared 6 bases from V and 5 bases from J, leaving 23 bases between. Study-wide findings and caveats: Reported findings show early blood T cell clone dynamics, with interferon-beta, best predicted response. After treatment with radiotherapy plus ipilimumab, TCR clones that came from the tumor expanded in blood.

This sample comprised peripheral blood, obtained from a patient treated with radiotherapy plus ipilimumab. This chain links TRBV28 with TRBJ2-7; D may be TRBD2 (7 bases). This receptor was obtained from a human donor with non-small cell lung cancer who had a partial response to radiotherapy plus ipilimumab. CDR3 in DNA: TGTGCCAGCAGCCTGGGGGGGGCGGGAGTTGAGGACGAGCAGTACTTC. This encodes CASSLGGAGVEDEQYF.